This entry lists 24 T cell receptor beta chains sequenced from one sample in a study of cytotoxic CD8 clonotypes in ibrutinib-treated CLL. Profiling relied on immunoSEQ multiplex PCR, and the TCRdb table lists in-frame clones only, not all of them. The table lists 200,000 to 250,000 clones, roughly three quarters of them singletons. This specimen was PBMCs, taken after 12 months of ibrutinib treatment. The receptors were gathered from a human donor with chronic lymphocytic leukemia.

This clone was observed at least ten times. The chain recombines TRBV5-6 with TRBJ2-3; TRBD2 might be the D (7 bases). From germline, CDR1 is SGHDT and CDR2 YYEEEE. This CDR3 contains 17 residues. Trimming shortened V by 5 bases and J by 3 bases, and 22 bases separated the two germline ends. In DNA, the CDR3 is TGTGCCAGCAGTTGGGGGGCGGGAGACATCCGGACAGATACGCAGTATTTT. Its protein product is CASSWGAGDIRTDTQYF.

This chain connects TRBV11-2 to TRBJ2-7; 9 bases fit TRBD1. The CDR3 has 13 amino acids. Germline loops: CDR1 SGHAT, CDR2 FQNNGV. V lost 5 bases, J lost 6 bases, and 5 bases stayed unmatched. CDR3 DNA: TGTGCCAGCAGCAAGAGGACAGGGGCCGAGCAGTACTTC. The encoded protein is CASSKRTGAEQYF.

In DNA, the CDR3 is TGTGCCAGCAGTCTGGACGAGGTCCACGAGCAGTACTTC. Residues: CASSLDEVHEQYF. The chain carries TRBV27 and TRBJ2-7; D is unclear. CDR1 MNHEY and CDR2 SMNVEV come from the germline V gene (reference sequence). The V and J ends lost 5 bases and 5 bases respectively, with 13 bases between them. CDR3 length: 13 residues.

The J gene is TRBJ2-4, the V gene TRBV14; D not resolved. V was clipped by 1 base and J by 0 bases, with 4 bases between them. This CDR3 region has 14 residues. Germline CDR1 SGHDN, CDR2 FVKESK. The CDR3 DNA follows: TGTGCCAGCAGCCAAGCAGTAGCCAAAAACATTCAGTACTTC. Residues: CASSQAVAKNIQYF.

The chain has TRBV5-1 and TRBJ2-1; tentatively, D is TRBD2 (6 bases). The germline CDR1 and CDR2 sequences are SGHRS and YFSETQ. The CDR3 extends over 15 amino acids. With 4 bases removed from V and 7 bases from J, the gap between germline ends came to 18 bases. The chain's CDR3 is CASSPGLGRVNEQFF. The CDR3 DNA sequence: TGCGCCAGCAGCCCGGGACTGGGAAGAGTGAATGAGCAGTTCTTC.

The chain carries TRBV2 and TRBJ1-5; no definite D call. V was pared by 4 bases and J by 0 bases, with 13 bases between. Germline lookup yields CDR1 SNHLY and CDR2 FYNNEI. The CDR3 loop spans 16 amino acids. Here the CDR3 reads CASSAALPYSNQPQHF. In DNA, the CDR3 is TGTGCCAGCAGTGCGGCACTTCCATATAGCAATCAGCCCCAGCATTTT.

This rearrangement joins TRBV25-1 to TRBJ2-5, with D maybe TRBD1 (6 bases). Per the germline V gene, CDR1 is MGHDK and CDR2 is SYGVNS. Between the trimmed V and J ends, which lost 3 bases and 7 bases, there was a span of 9 bases. The CDR3 contains 12 residues. The CDR3 DNA follows: TGTGCCAGCAGTGATAACAGGGTGACCCAGTACTTC. The encoded protein is CASSDNRVTQYF.

The V gene is TRBV6-5, the J gene TRBJ2-7; TRBD2 matches at 7 bases. Trimming took 6 bases from V and 0 from J; bases not matched to a gene: 8. Looked up from germline, CDR1 is MNHEY and CDR2 is SVGAGI. The CDR3 totals 15 residues. The CDR3 nucleotides are TGTGCCAGCAGGCTTCTAGCGGAAAGCTCCTACGAGCAGTACTTC. It encodes CASRLLAESSYEQYF.

The chain couples TRBV6-1 to TRBJ1-2; D might be TRBD1 (6 bases). CDR3 length: 13 amino acids. Germline lookup yields CDR1 MNHNS and CDR2 SASEGT. V dropped 4 bases and J dropped 6 bases, with 12 bases sitting between them. CDR3 in DNA: TGTGCCAGCAGTGCTCATCAGGGGAATGGCTACACCTTC. Translated: CASSAHQGNGYTF.

V gene TRBV6-5 combines with J gene TRBJ1-3; no reliable D call. Germline CDR1 is MNHEY and CDR2 is SVGAGI. The V and J ends lost 0 bases and 2 bases respectively, with 8 bases between them. This CDR3 region has 15 residues. Written as DNA, the CDR3 is TGTGCCAGCAGTTACTCGTCGGTAACTGGAAACACCATATATTTT. Its translation: CASSYSSVTGNTIYF.

The table lists this clone with a count of one. CDR3 sequence: CASRSTGLRQYF. CDR3 nucleotide sequence: TGTGCCAGCAGGTCAACAGGGTTGAGACAGTACTTC. The chain joins TRBV27 to TRBJ2-7, with a tentative D call TRBD1 (6 bases). The ends were cut back, 6 bases at V and 10 bases at J, with 16 bases in the middle. This CDR3 comprises 12 residues. Germline CDR1 is MNHEY and CDR2 is SMNVEV (reference sequence).

The chain has TRBV6-1 and TRBJ2-7; 10 bases are shared with TRBD2. Per the germline V gene, CDR1 is MNHNS and CDR2 is SASEGT. The length of the CDR3 is 14 residues. V was pared by 8 bases and J by 2 bases, with 6 bases of the junction left unmatched. CDR3 coding DNA: TGTGCCAGCTCCGCTCTAGCGGGAGCCTACGAGCAGTACTTC. Translation: CASSALAGAYEQYF.

This chain links TRBV18 with TRBJ2-5, with a tentative D call TRBD2 (7 bases). Trimming removed 5 bases from V and 2 bases from J, with 12 bases in between. CDR3 length: 14 amino acids. Germline values: CDR1 KGHSH, CDR2 LQKENI. The CDR3 region has the DNA TGTGCCAGCTCAACGGGGGGCAGACAAGAGACCCAGTACTTC. It is translated as CASSTGGRQETQYF.

This clone was seen once. This chain links TRBV19 with TRBJ2-6; weak D call: TRBD1 (5 bases). The CDR3 consists of 17 residues. The ends were cut back, 6 bases at V and 0 bases at J, with 15 bases in the middle. Germline lookup yields CDR1 LNHDA and CDR2 SQIVND (reference sequence). CDR3 loop: CASSPQVLSSGANVLTF. DNA for the CDR3: TGTGCCAGTAGCCCACAGGTCCTGAGCTCTGGGGCCAACGTCCTGACTTTC.

The chain carries TRBV6-5 and TRBJ2-2, with D perhaps matching TRBD1 (5 bases). V was clipped by 4 bases and J by 8 bases, with 20 bases between them. CDR3 length: 16 amino acids. Germline V gene lookup returns CDR1 MNHEY and CDR2 SVGAGI. Here the CDR3 reads CASSSGLGQGSGELFF. CDR3 DNA sequence: TGTGCCAGCAGTTCCGGGTTGGGGCAGGGATCAGGGGAGCTGTTTTTT.

This chain uses TRBV2 with TRBJ2-5; 8 bases line up with TRBD1. V lost 6 bases, J lost 6 bases, and 12 bases stayed unmatched. This CDR3 comprises 15 residues. CDR1 is SNHLY, CDR2 FYNNEI, per germline. In DNA form, the CDR3 reads TGTGCCAGCAGGAAACGGACGGGACAGGCACAGACCCAGTACTTC. This codes for CASRKRTGQAQTQYF.

The V gene is TRBV5-4, the J gene TRBJ2-5, with D perhaps assigned TRBD1 or TRBD2 (5 bases each). This CDR3 has 13 residues. From germline, CDR1 is SGHNT and CDR2 YYREEE (reference sequence). Between the trimmed V and J ends, which lost 3 bases and 1 base, there was a span of 7 bases. CDR3 amino acids: CASSWGTQETQYF. CDR3 sequence (DNA): TGTGCCAGCAGCTGGGGGACCCAAGAGACCCAGTACTTC.

This clone appeared a few times. J is TRBJ2-1 and V is TRBV7-2, with D perhaps matching TRBD1 or TRBD2 (6 bases each). Germline V lookup: CDR1 SGHTA, CDR2 FQGNSA. The CDR3 contains 15 residues. Trimming pared 1 base from V and 12 bases from J, leaving 19 bases between. The DNA for the CDR3 is TGTGCCAGCAGCTTAGGTTCAGGGGCTACTAGCCGGCAGTTCTTC. It specifies CASSLGSGATSRQFF. The entire variable domain, with the rest obtained from reference TRBV7-2 and TRBJ2-1, is as follows: GAGVSQSPSNKVTEKGKDVELRCDPISGHTALYWYRQSLGQGLEFLIYFQGNSAPDKSGLPSDRFSAERTGGSVSTLTIQRTQQEDSAVYLCASSLGSGATSRQFFGPGTRLTVL.

On this clone: The same CDR3 also results from other DNA sequences found in this sample. The chain joins TRBV6-5 to TRBJ2-7; D is possibly TRBD1 or TRBD2 (5 bases each). The CDR3 is 15 amino acids. Germline CDR1 MNHEY, CDR2 SVGAGI. Trimming pared 0 bases from V and 0 bases from J, leaving 9 bases between. CDR3 nucleotides: TGTGCCAGCAGTTACTCTTCAGGGAGCTCCTACGAGCAGTACTTC. It encodes CASSYSSGSSYEQYF.

The chain links TRBV5-1 to TRBJ1-1; D gene ambiguous. Germline CDR1 is SGHRS and CDR2 is YFSETQ. CDR3 length equals 16 residues. Trimming removed 0 bases from V and 4 bases from J, with 16 bases in between. Here the CDR3 DNA reads TGCGCCAGCAGCTTGGAGGCAACATTGGGGTCCACTGAAGCTTTCTTT. It is translated as CASSLEATLGSTEAFF.

This clone has a handful of counts. The rearrangement joins TRBV11-2 to TRBJ2-7, with 9 bases lining up with TRBD1. In germline, CDR1 is SGHAT, CDR2 FQNNGV. With 5 bases clipped from V and 6 bases from J, the junction kept 11 bases outside the gene matches. There are 15 residues in the CDR3. CDR3 sequence (DNA): TGTGCCAGCAGCGGGGGAACAGGGGGCTTAAGCGAGCAGTACTTC. Residues: CASSGGTGGLSEQYF.

V gene TRBV7-7 combines with J gene TRBJ2-5; the D gene is possibly TRBD1 (6 bases). The CDR3 loop spans 13 amino acids. CDR1 and CDR2 (germline): SSHAT, FNYEAQ (reference sequence). The CDR3 DNA follows: TGTGCTACTGGGCAGGGGTACCAAGAGACCCAGTACTTC. This codes for CATGQGYQETQYF.

As for this clone: A junction end diverges from the germline sequence, so it may reflect a read error. The chain carries TRBV7-7 and TRBJ2-1; weak D call: TRBD2 (5 bases). The CDR3 is 15 amino acids. Per the germline V gene, CDR1 is SSHAT and CDR2 is FNYEAQ (reference sequence). For the CDR3, the DNA is TGTGCTAGCAGCCAACTAGGGAGCTCCTACAATGAGCAGTTCTTC. It specifies CASSQLGSSYNEQFF.

The genes are TRBV7-9 and TRBJ1-2; 7 bases match TRBD1. Trimming took 0 bases from V and 4 from J; bases not matched to a gene: 5. The length of the CDR3 is 15 residues. Germline V gives CDR1 SEHNR, CDR2 FQNEAQ (reference sequence). Here the CDR3 DNA reads TGTGCCAGCAGCTTAGCGGCGGGACAGATCTATGGCTACACCTTC. Protein product: CASSLAAGQIYGYTF.